This TCR beta chain was retrieved from a study of tumor-infiltrating lymphocytes in primary liver carcinoma. The CDR3 length is 14 residues. Losses at the gene ends were 3 bases for V and 8 bases for J; bases not matched to a gene: 7. A primer matching the constant region was used to make TCR beta cDNA from approximately 0.45 ug of total RNA. Libraries covering TCR beta were generated through three nested multiplex PCR rounds (using a slightly modified ARM-PCR). TRBV1-TRBV30 forward and Cbeta reverse primers drove the first two approximately 10-cycle rounds. TCRdb analysed the multiplex PCR reads with MiXCR anew, one entry per CDR3 protein. The data contain over 250,000 distinct CDR3 sequences, around three fifths of them singletons. Germline DNA was also extracted, and blood RNA derived from unsorted whole blood. The study, taken as a whole, reports: Left bulk and unsorted, the samples did not allow CD4+ and CD8+ repertoires to be compared. Tumor-adjacent and tumor-blood pairs shared less of their repertoires than tumor region pairs shared.

At least ten counts were recorded for this clonotype. What it binds is unknown. This receptor was identified in a woman in her twenties or thirties with primary liver carcinoma and hepatitis B virus infection. The chain uses TRBV12-3 or TRBV12-4 and TRBJ2-1, with 7 positions matching TRBD2. Sequencing was carried out using peripheral blood. CDR3 DNA sequence: TGTGCCAGCAGTTTTGCGGGAGTCACGGATGAGCAGTTCTTC. This encodes CASSFAGVTDEQFF.